This TCR beta chain was documented in a study of shared clonotypes between healthy human individuals (dated by TCRdb to 2020 to 2022). Study-wide context: Three men and two women, aged 18 to 49 years, made up the cohort. For each donor, CD4 naive and CD4 memory were each run on three plates, CD8 naive on two plates, and CD8 memory on one plate. The study deeply sequenced blood TCR repertoires of several healthy adults to estimate repertoire size and the extent of clonotype sharing between individuals. To increase sequencing depth and limit assay-specific biases, different laboratories used diverse techniques to prepare libraries and sequence TCR repertoires. Each donor's leukapheresis produced roughly between roughly 0.85 and 9 billion PBMCs. What the study reported, not specific to this receptor: Based on pairwise subsampling, the degree of clonotype sharing among donors was expected to be affected by sequencing depth. Compared with non-shared clonotypes, the clonotypes found in all four sorted-subset donors had higher generation probabilities. Sampling was restricted to blood, and TCR repertoires in tissues likely differ from the TCR repertoires found in blood. Estimated clonotype richness was generally larger for naive than for memory subsets. Because the study included only a small number of donors, the genetic and exposure-history diversity represented was limited. Around 5.4% of naive CD4, 3.5% of naive CD8, approximately 2% of memory CD4, and over 0.35% of memory CD8 clonotypes were shared across four donors. Incomplete sequencing was indicated by rarefaction of sorted-subset datasets, despite the large sequencing depth.

Using the deep immunoSEQ assay, multiplex PCR amplified TCR CDR3 regions from genomic DNA. For each cell subset, the extracted genomic DNA was distributed evenly across all wells of several immunoSEQ 96-well plates, and each plate served as one replicate. For sorted subsets, each replicate PCR was loaded with approximately 0.2 ug genomic DNA, equivalent to 30,000 to 35,000 T cell genomes. Purified libraries were measured with a Qubit 3.0 fluorometer, size-checked on a Bioanalyzer 2100, and measured again with the KAPA Library Quantification kit. Every immunoSEQ 96-well plate was sequenced on a dedicated single-read 150-cycle Illumina NextSeq 550 flow cell. On the authors' methods: The immunoSEQ output contained only junctional sequences without quality scores, so filtering could not match that applied to full-length reads. Sequences were annotated with PyIR, a Python wrapper for IgBLAST v1.9, and V/J genes and CDR3 were assigned using IMGT germline references. Reads with weak V/J assignments (E-value above 1e-6), missing CDR3, stop codons, out-of-frame junctions, or ambiguous translated residues were removed. A V3J clonotype was defined by an identical inferred V gene, J gene, and CDR3 amino acid sequence. Percentage overlap between repertoires was calculated by dividing the number of shared unique clonotypes by the size of the smaller repertoire. Three approaches were used to assess repertoire richness: RTK rarefaction, the Chao1 estimator, and Recon v2.1 estimates of unobserved clonotypes. OLGA was used to compute generation probabilities for all TCRbeta clonotypes that the gDNA method yielded from four donors. TCRdb took over this immuneACCESS table, retaining in-frame rearrangements with V and J assigned. Such tables are incomplete; in checked studies, under half of the missing clones stem from an unresolved V gene, and the remainder is unexplained. V and J calls and clone size are given by that table; D and trimming were obtained from the DNA. This sample is represented by around 1,000,000 clones; around 77% of them were singletons. The top ten constitute roughly 0.83% of the sample.

V is shortened by 11 bases, J by 7 bases, and the region joining them spans 24 bases. The CDR3 has 16 amino acids, counting the end cysteine and phenylalanine. Solely the CDR3 DNA is kept, with 48 bases framed from the first base. In the germline V gene, CDR1 corresponds to SNHLY and CDR2 to FYNNEI. Comments on this clone: There is no known antigen for this receptor. There are no base qualities to consult, and no much larger clone falls within one base.

The donors were healthy, HIV-negative adults who had no recently reported acute infections or vaccinations. Every donor was a Caucasian adult residing in Nashville, Tennessee, USA. Magnetic negative selection was used to enrich CD4+ T cells, after which naive cells were positively selected on CD45RA and the negative fraction became the memory subset. After blood collection by leukapheresis, PBMCs were isolated using Ficoll-Histopaque density gradient centrifugation and then cryopreserved in the vapor phase of liquid nitrogen. Analytical flow cytometry was used to check the purity and quantity of each magnetically sorted T cell population. Each sorted fraction had its genomic DNA isolated and then quantified by UV absorbance on a Nanodrop 2000c.

Sequences were obtained from memory CD4+ T cells from PBMCs. The cell subset or site label of this sample denotes: CD45RA-negative fraction. This receptor was taken from a man younger than 35 in good health. Some clones in this sample may be carry-over from other donors' samples. Recombination joined TRBV2 with TRBJ1-6, with a tentative D gene TRBD1 over 5 matching bases. The CDR3 sequence is CACVLTRGSENSPLHF. The nucleotide sequence reads as follows: TGTGCCTGCGTACTCACCCGGGGCAGTGAGAATTCACCCCTCCACTTT. When the CDR3 is completed using the reference TRBV2 and TRBJ1-6 genes on either side, the full variable domain is EPEVTQTPSHQVTQMGQEVILRCVPISNHLYFYWYRQILGQKVEFLVSFYNNEISEKSEIFDDQFSVERPDGSNFTLKIRSTKLEDSAMYFCACVLTRGSENSPLHFGNGTRLTVT.